In its sample, the clone carrying this T cell receptor (beta chain) was seen many times. Its target is unknown. The CDR3 spans 13 residues. Trimming shortened V by 1 base and J by 6 bases, and 4 bases separated the two germline ends. Germline-derived CDR1 and CDR2 are SGHTA and FQGNSA. This specimen comes from a study of T cell repertoires in cytomegalovirus infection. Study information: Based on public TCR beta signatures, there were indications of CMV infection and of a matching HLA type.

Study-level points and caveats: Based on cumulative public TCR beta family frequency, carriers of CMV plus the relevant HLA were identified. Within the response measured ex vivo, HLA-C-restricted CMV-specific TCR beta clonotypes were dominant.

One entry per CDR3 protein, called by TCRdb with MiXCR from the reads. The sample shows some 400,000 distinct CDR3 sequences, 18% of them seen only once. This chain connects TRBV7-2 to TRBJ1-6, with D unclear. The sequence came from a human donor in good health (CMV status not recorded). Some clones in this sample may be carry-over from other donors' samples. The sequenced sample was PBMCs. CDR3 DNA: TGTGCCAGCAGCTTAGTGTTTAATTCACCCCTCCACTTT. It yields the protein CASSLVFNSPLHF.